The TCR beta chain under discussion was sequenced for a study of blood T cell repertoires in COVID-19. Study overall: Researchers got acute and convalescent COVID-19 samples from the United States, Italy and Spain. The analysed material was cDNA or gDNA that came from T cells, B-cell-depleted T cells, or PBMCs.

Between the trimmed V and J ends, which lost 1 base and 8 bases, there was a span of 20 bases. Germline V lookup: CDR1 MGHRA, CDR2 YSYEKL. The CDR3 sequence is 16 residues long. Original analysis: Amplification with reference gene primers provided the estimates of nucleated cell counts. Profiled with immunoSEQ multiplex PCR; TCRdb holds only in-frame clones, not every one. V, J and clone size are taken as reported in that table, and D and trimming were inferred from the DNA itself. The sample yields about 380,000 clones, about 85% seen once. Sequences were obtained from peripheral blood. V and J are TRBV4-1 and TRBJ1-2, with a tentative D call TRBD1 (6 bases). The source is a woman aged 18-35 years with acute or convalescent COVID-19. The chain's CDR3 is CASSQVGLPRGAGYTF. In DNA, the CDR3 is TGCGCCAGCAGCCAAGTCGGACTTCCCCGGGGGGCCGGCTACACCTTC.